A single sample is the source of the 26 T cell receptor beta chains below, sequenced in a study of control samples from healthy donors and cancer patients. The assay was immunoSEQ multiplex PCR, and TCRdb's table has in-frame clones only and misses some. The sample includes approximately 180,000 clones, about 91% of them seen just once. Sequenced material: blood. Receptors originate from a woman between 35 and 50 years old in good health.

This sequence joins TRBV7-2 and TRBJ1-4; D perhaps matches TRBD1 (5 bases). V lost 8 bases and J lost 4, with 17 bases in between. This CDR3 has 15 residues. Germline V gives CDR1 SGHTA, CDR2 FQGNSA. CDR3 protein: CASRSKGRDNEKLFF. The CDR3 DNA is TGTGCCAGCCGGTCAAAGGGACGCGATAATGAAAAACTGTTTTTT.

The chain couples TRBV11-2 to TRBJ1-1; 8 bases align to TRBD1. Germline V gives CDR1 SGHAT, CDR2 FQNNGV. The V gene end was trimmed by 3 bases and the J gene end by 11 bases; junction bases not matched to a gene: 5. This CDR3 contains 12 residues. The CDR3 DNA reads TGTGCCAGCAGCTTGGGTCGACAGGGGGCTTTCTTT. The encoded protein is CASSLGRQGAFF.

The chain's CDR3 is CASSVGPHDTQYF. DNA for the CDR3: TGTGCCAGCAGCGTCGGACCGCATGATACGCAGTATTTT. The chain employs TRBV9 and TRBJ2-3, with D uncertain. The V end lost 2 bases, the J end lost 6 bases, and 10 bases lay between the germline ends. Germline V lookup: CDR1 SGDLS, CDR2 YYNGEE. This CDR3 spans 13 amino acids.

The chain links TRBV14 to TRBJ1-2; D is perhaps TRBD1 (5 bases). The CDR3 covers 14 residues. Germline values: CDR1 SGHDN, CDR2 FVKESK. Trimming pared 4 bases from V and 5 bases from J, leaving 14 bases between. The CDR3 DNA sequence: TGTGCCAGCAGCCCTAGGGCAGGGCATTATGGCTACACCTTC. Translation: CASSPRAGHYGYTF.

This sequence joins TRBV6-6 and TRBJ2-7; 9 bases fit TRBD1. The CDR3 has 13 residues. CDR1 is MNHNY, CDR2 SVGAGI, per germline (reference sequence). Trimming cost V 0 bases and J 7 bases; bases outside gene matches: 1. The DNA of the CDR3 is TGTGCCAGCAGTTACTCGACAGGGGGTGAGCAGTACTTC. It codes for CASSYSTGGEQYF.

The CDR3 DNA is TGTGCCAGTAGTATAGGCGTAACAGGATATGGCTACACCTTC. Its protein product is CASSIGVTGYGYTF. This chain links TRBV19 with TRBJ1-2, with TRBD1 as a possible D gene (5 bases). Germline CDR1 reads LNHDA; CDR2 reads SQIVND (reference sequence). There are 14 residues in the CDR3. Deletions cut 1 base from V and 5 bases from J, with 11 bases between.

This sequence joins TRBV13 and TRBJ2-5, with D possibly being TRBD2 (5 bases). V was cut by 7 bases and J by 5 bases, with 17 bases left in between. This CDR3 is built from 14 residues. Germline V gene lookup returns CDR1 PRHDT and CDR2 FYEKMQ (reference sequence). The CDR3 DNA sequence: TGTGCCAGCACCCTTACACGGCCGGGGGAGACCCAGTACTTC. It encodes CASTLTRPGETQYF.

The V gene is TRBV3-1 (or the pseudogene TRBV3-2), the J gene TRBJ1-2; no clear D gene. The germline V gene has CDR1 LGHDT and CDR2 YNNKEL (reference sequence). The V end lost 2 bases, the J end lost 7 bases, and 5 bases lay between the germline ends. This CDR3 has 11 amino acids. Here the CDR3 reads CASSQLGGYTF. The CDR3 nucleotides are TGTGCCAGCAGCCAATTAGGTGGCTACACCTTC.

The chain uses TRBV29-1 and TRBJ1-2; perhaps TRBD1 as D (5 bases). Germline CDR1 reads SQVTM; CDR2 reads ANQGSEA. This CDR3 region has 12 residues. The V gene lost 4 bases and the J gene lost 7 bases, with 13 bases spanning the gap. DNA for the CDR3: TGCAGCGTTGTGGAGTGGGGGGGTGGCTACACCTTC. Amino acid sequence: CSVVEWGGGYTF.

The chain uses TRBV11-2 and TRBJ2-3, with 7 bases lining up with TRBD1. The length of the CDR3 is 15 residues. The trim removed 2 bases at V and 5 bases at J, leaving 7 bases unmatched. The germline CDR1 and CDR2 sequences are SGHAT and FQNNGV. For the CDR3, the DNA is TGTGCCAGCAGCTTAACAGGGGCCCGCGGAGATACGCAGTATTTT. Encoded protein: CASSLTGARGDTQYF.

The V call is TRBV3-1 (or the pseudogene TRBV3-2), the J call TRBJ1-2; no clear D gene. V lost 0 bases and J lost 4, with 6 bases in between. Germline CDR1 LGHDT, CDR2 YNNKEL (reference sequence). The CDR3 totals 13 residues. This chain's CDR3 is CASSQENSYGYTF. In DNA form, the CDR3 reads TGTGCCAGCAGCCAAGAAAACAGCTATGGCTACACCTTC.

The CDR3 DNA follows: TGTGCCAGCAGCCAAGGAGGGCTAGCAAGGTACTTC. It specifies CASSQGGLARYF. The rearrangement links TRBV3-1 (or the pseudogene TRBV3-2) to TRBJ2-4, with D possibly matching TRBD2 (5 bases). Germline V gives CDR1 LGHDT, CDR2 YNNKEL (reference sequence). V was cut by 1 base and J by 15 bases, with 13 bases left in between. This CDR3 contains 12 residues.

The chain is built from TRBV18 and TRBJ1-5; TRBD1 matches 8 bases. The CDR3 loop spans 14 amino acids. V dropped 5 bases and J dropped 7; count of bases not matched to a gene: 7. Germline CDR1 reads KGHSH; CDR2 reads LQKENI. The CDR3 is CASSSQGADQPQHF. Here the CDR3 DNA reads TGTGCCAGCTCATCCCAGGGGGCGGACCAGCCCCAGCATTTT. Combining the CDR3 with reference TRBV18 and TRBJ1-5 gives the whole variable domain NAGVMQNPRHLVRRRGQEARLRCSPMKGHSHVYWYRQLPEEGLKFMVYLQKENIIDESGMPKERFSAEFPKEGPSILRIQQVVRGDSAAYFCASSSQGADQPQHFGDGTRLSIL.

The CDR3 here is CASSLGTFNEQFF. DNA for the CDR3: TGCGCCAGCAGCCTAGGTACCTTCAATGAGCAGTTCTTC. The gene calls are TRBV5-1 and TRBJ2-1; D not resolved. The V end was cut by 4 bases, the J end by 6 bases, with 11 bases between. Germline V gene data show CDR1 as SGHRS and CDR2 as YFSETQ. CDR3 length: 13 amino acids.

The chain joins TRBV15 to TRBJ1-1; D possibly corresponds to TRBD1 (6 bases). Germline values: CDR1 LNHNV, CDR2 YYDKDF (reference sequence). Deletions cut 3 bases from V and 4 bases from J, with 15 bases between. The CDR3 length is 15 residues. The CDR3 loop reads CATSSLTGLPTEAFF. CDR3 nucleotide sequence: TGTGCCACCAGCAGCTTGACAGGACTCCCCACTGAAGCTTTCTTT.

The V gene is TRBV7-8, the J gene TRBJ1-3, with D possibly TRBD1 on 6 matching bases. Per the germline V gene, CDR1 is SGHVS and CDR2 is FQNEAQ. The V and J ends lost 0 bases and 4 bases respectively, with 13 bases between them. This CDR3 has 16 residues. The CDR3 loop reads CASSLARSGDGNTIYF. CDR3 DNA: TGTGCCAGCAGCTTAGCGAGGTCAGGGGACGGAAACACCATATATTTT. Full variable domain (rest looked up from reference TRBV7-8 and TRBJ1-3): GAGVSQSPRYKVAKRGQDVALRCDPISGHVSLFWYQQALGQGPEFLTYFQNEAQLDKSGLPSDRFFAERPEGSVSTLKIQRTQQEDSAVYLCASSLARSGDGNTIYFGEGSWLTVV.

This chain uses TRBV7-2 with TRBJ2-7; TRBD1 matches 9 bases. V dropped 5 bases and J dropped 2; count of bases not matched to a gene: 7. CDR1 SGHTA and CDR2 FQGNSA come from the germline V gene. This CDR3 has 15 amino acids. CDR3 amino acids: CASSHRGTGTYEQYF. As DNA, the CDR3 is TGTGCCAGCAGCCACCGGGGGACAGGGACCTACGAGCAGTACTTC.

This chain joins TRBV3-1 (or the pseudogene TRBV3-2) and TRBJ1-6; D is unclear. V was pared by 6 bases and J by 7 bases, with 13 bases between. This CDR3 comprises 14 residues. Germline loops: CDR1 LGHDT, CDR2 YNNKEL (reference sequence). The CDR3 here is CASSETGSNSPLHF. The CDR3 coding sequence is TGTGCCAGCAGTGAAACGGGGTCCAATTCACCCCTCCACTTT.

The CDR3 is CASSPTGRSYQETQYF. The CDR3 DNA is TGTGCCAGCTCACCAACGGGCCGATCGTACCAAGAGACCCAGTACTTC. The chain employs TRBV18 and TRBJ2-5; no reliable D call. V gave up 2 bases and J gave up 0 bases, with 13 bases separating them. CDR1 is KGHSH and CDR2 is LQKENI in the germline V gene. This CDR3 has 16 residues. The whole variable domain, remainder taken from reference TRBV18 and TRBJ2-5, is NAGVMQNPRHLVRRRGQEARLRCSPMKGHSHVYWYRQLPEEGLKFMVYLQKENIIDESGMPKERFSAEFPKEGPSILRIQQVVRGDSAAYFCASSPTGRSYQETQYFGPGTRLLVL.

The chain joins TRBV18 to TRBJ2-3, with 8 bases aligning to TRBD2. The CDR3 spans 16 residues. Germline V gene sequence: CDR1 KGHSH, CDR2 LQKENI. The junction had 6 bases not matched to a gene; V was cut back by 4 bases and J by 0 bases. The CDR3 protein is CASSLLSGGSTDTQYF. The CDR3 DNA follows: TGTGCCAGCTCACTACTTTCGGGGGGGAGCACAGATACGCAGTATTTT.

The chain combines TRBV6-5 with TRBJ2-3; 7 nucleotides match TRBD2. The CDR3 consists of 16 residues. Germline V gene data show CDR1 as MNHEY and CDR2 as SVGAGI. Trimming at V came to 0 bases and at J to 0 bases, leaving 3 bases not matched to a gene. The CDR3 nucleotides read TGTGCCAGCAGTTACTCGTCGGGGGGTAGCACAGATACGCAGTATTTT. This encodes CASSYSSGGSTDTQYF.

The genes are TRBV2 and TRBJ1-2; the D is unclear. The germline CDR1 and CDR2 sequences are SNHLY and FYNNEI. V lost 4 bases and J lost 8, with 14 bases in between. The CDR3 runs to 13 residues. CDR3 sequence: CASSVAGQRGYTF. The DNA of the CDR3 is TGTGCCAGCAGTGTTGCCGGTCAACGGGGCTACACCTTC.

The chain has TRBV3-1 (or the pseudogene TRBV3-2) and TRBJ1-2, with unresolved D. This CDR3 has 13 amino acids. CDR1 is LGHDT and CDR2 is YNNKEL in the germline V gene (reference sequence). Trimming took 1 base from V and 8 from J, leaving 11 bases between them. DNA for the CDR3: TGTGCCAGCAGCCAAGTTGGAGTGGGCGGCTACACCTTC. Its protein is CASSQVGVGGYTF.

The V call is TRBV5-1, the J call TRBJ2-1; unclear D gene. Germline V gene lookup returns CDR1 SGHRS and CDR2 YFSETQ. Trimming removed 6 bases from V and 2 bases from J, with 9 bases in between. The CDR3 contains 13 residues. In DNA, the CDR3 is TGCGCCAGCAAGCTCAACACCTACAATGAGCAGTTCTTC. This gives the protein CASKLNTYNEQFF.

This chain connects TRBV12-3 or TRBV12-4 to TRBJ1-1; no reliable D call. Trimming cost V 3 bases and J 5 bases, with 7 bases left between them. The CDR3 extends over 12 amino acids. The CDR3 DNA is TGTGCCAGCAGTTTGGTCACAACTGAAGCTTTCTTT. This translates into CASSLVTTEAFF.

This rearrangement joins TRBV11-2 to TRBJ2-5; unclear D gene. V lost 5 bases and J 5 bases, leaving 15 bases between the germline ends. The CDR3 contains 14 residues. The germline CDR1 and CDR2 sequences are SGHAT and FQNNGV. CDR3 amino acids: CASSASGSLETQYF. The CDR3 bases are TGTGCCAGCAGCGCAAGTGGGTCGCTGGAGACCCAGTACTTC.